One and the same sample provided the 27 T cell receptor beta chains below, sequenced in a study of CD8+ T cells in alopecia areata. The treatment was: oral pan-JAK inhibitor, 5-10 mg twice daily. cDNA reverse transcribed from extracted RNA served as the sequencing template. This table comes from immunoSEQ multiplex PCR, and its TCRdb copy is limited to in-frame clones, with some not included. The table has around 100,000 clones, approximately 54% seen once; the top ten hold more than 9%. The source material was CD8+ T cells sorted from blood, sampled at week 24, from a patient treated with tofacitinib. The receptors derive from a human donor with alopecia areata.

V usage is TRBV30 and J usage is TRBJ1-1, with TRBD1 as a possible D gene (6 bases). The V end was cut by 0 bases, the J end by 7 bases, with 12 bases between. The CDR3 runs 13 residues. Germline assignment: CDR1 GTSNPN and CDR2 SVGIG (reference sequence). The CDR3 spells CAWSVIMDSEAFF. DNA of the CDR3: TGTGCCTGGAGTGTTATTATGGACAGTGAAGCTTTCTTT.

The rearrangement links TRBV7-9 to TRBJ1-2, with 10 positions matching TRBD1. Germline CDR1 SEHNR, CDR2 FQNEAQ (reference sequence). After removal of 4 bases from V and 4 bases from J, the junction contained 3 bases not matched to a gene. This CDR3 region has 14 residues. This chain's CDR3 is CASSSGDRGYGYTF. In nucleotides, the CDR3 is TGTGCCAGCAGCTCAGGGGACAGGGGCTATGGCTACACCTTC. The full variable domain, completed using reference TRBV7-9 and TRBJ1-2, is DTGVSQNPRHKITKRGQNVTFRCDPISEHNRLYWYRQTLGQGPEFLTYFQNEAQLEKSRLLSDRFSAERPKGSFSTLEIQRTEQGDSAMYLCASSSGDRGYGYTFGSGTRLTVV.

V usage is TRBV9 and J usage is TRBJ2-1, with a possible D match to TRBD2 (7 bases). The ends were cut back, 6 bases at V and 9 bases at J, with 19 bases in the middle. Germline CDR1 is SGDLS and CDR2 is YYNGEE. The CDR3 covers 14 residues. The CDR3 loop reads CASTPGGGAFEQFF. CDR3 in DNA: TGTGCCAGCACCCCTGGAGGGGGGGCCTTTGAGCAGTTCTTC.

This sequence joins TRBV7-9 and TRBJ1-2, with 8 bases lining up with TRBD1. CDR1 SEHNR and CDR2 FQNEAQ come from the germline V gene (reference sequence). This CDR3 contains 14 residues. Trimming removed 5 bases from V and 5 bases from J; junction bases left unmatched: 7. The CDR3: CASSDRDRLYGYTF. Here the CDR3 DNA reads TGTGCCAGCAGCGACCGGGACAGGTTATATGGCTACACCTTC.

This clone was detected only a few times. V gene TRBV5-4 combines with J gene TRBJ2-7, with D perhaps TRBD2 (6 bases). Germline lookup yields CDR1 SGHNT and CDR2 YYREEE (reference sequence). Trimming removed 2 bases from V and 5 bases from J, with 11 bases in between. The CDR3 totals 13 residues. The DNA for the CDR3 is TGTGCCAGCAGCTTTTGGGGGGACCACGAGCAGTACTTC. It yields the protein CASSFWGDHEQYF.

The rearrangement joins TRBV7-6 to TRBJ1-4; TRBD1 aligns across 11 bases. The CDR3 covers 15 residues. Trimming cost V 5 bases and J 9 bases; bases outside gene matches: 8. CDR1 and CDR2 (germline): SGHVS, FNYEAQ. CDR3 sequence reads: CASSARDRGRQKLFF. In nucleotides, the CDR3 is TGTGCCAGCAGCGCACGGGACAGGGGGAGGCAAAAACTGTTTTTT.

The V call is TRBV13, the J call TRBJ2-5; D possibly corresponds to TRBD1 (5 bases). CDR1 and CDR2 from the germline V gene are PRHDT and FYEKMQ (reference sequence). V gave up 7 bases and J gave up 10 bases, with 19 bases separating them. The CDR3 sequence is 13 residues long. CDR3 residues: CASTMRLEGDQYF. CDR3 in DNA: TGTGCCAGCACAATGAGGCTAGAAGGGGACCAGTACTTC.

The J gene is TRBJ1-1, the V gene TRBV30; D not certain. CDR3 length: 12 residues. Trimming removed 5 bases from V and 4 bases from J, with 11 bases in between. The germline CDR1 and CDR2 sequences are GTSNPN and SVGIG (reference sequence). CDR3 region: CAWSIDRTEAFF. CDR3 bases: TGTGCCTGGTCCATAGACCGCACTGAAGCTTTCTTT.

The V and J genes are TRBV5-6 and TRBJ2-5; weak D call: TRBD2 (6 bases). The length of the CDR3 is 13 residues. The ends were cut back, 2 bases at V and 7 bases at J, with 12 bases in the middle. CDR1 and CDR2 (germline): SGHDT, YYEEEE. The CDR3 sequence is CASSLLGGGTQYF. The CDR3 bases are TGTGCCAGCAGCTTACTTGGGGGAGGGACCCAGTACTTC.

The V call is TRBV27, the J call TRBJ2-3; no firm D call. The ends were cut back, 0 bases at V and 4 bases at J, with 14 bases in the middle. The CDR3 covers 16 residues. CDR1 and CDR2 (germline): MNHEY, SMNVEV (reference sequence). CDR3 sequence: CASSLSFGVEADTQYF. For the CDR3, the DNA is TGTGCCAGCAGTTTATCGTTTGGAGTTGAGGCAGATACGCAGTATTTT.

The sample holds one count of this clone. The rearrangement joins TRBV27 to TRBJ2-3, with 8 bases fitting TRBD1. CDR3 length: 14 amino acids. The V gene's germline CDR1 is MNHEY and CDR2 SMNVEV (reference sequence). The trim removed 3 bases at V and 1 base at J, leaving 0 bases unmatched. CDR3 amino acids: CASSLDRGTDTQYF. CDR3 DNA sequence: TGTGCCAGCAGTTTGGACAGGGGCACAGATACGCAGTATTTT.

The chain employs TRBV4-2 and TRBJ2-2; 9 bases align to TRBD1. Unmatched junction bases numbered 4, after V lost 6 bases and J lost 5 bases. Germline CDR1 reads LGHNA; CDR2 reads YNFKEQ. CDR3 length: 14 amino acids. CDR3 in amino acids: CASRDRGQTGELFF. DNA of the CDR3: TGTGCCAGCAGGGACAGGGGACAGACCGGGGAGCTGTTTTTT.

This clone was seen only a few times. The genes are TRBV7-9 and TRBJ1-5, with D unresolved. Trimming left V 5 bases short and J 3 bases short, with 11 bases between. Per germline, CDR1 SEHNR and CDR2 FQNEAQ (reference sequence). There are 14 residues in the CDR3. The CDR3 reads CASSTDGYNQPQHF. Written as DNA, the CDR3 is TGTGCCAGCAGCACCGACGGTTACAATCAGCCCCAGCATTTT.

The chain joins TRBV2 to TRBJ2-2, with 8 nucleotides matching TRBD2. The germline V gene encodes CDR1 SNHLY and CDR2 FYNNEI. The ends lost 10 bases at V and 4 bases at J; junction bases unmatched: 5. The CDR3 is made up of 13 amino acids. CDR3 sequence: CATPGGGTGELFF. CDR3 DNA sequence: TGTGCCACCCCCGGGGGGGGCACCGGGGAGCTGTTTTTT.

This chain joins TRBV27 and TRBJ1-1; D ambiguous. Germline assignment: CDR1 MNHEY and CDR2 SMNVEV (reference sequence). The CDR3 consists of 11 residues. V lost 8 bases and J lost 2, with 6 bases in between. The CDR3 sequence: CASLYNTEAFF. For the CDR3, the DNA is TGTGCCAGCTTGTACAACACTGAAGCTTTCTTT.

This clone has more than one count but fewer than ten. V and J are TRBV29-1 and TRBJ2-7; D perhaps matches TRBD1 (6 bases). There are 13 residues in the CDR3. V shed 7 bases and J shed 1 base, with 14 bases lying between them. Per the germline V gene, CDR1 is SQVTM and CDR2 is ANQGSEA. CDR3: CSAGRQDSYEQYF. In DNA form, the CDR3 reads TGCAGCGCTGGTAGACAGGATTCCTACGAGCAGTACTTC.

The chain has TRBV19 and TRBJ2-6, with 8 bases lining up with TRBD2. This CDR3 comprises 16 residues. The germline gives CDR1 LNHDA, CDR2 SQIVND (reference sequence). Trimming cost V 3 bases and J 2 bases; bases outside gene matches: 3. Written as DNA, the CDR3 is TGTGCCAGTAGTATCAACGGGAGGGCTGGGGCCAACGTCCTGACTTTC. This encodes CASSINGRAGANVLTF.

The J gene is TRBJ1-1, the V gene TRBV30; D is unresolved. From germline, CDR1 is GTSNPN and CDR2 SVGIG (reference sequence). Trimming removed 8 bases at V and 0 bases at J, with 10 bases between. This CDR3 has 12 amino acids. Here the CDR3 reads CALGQLNTEAFF. CDR3 DNA: TGTGCCCTCGGGCAGTTGAACACTGAAGCTTTCTTT.

The rearrangement joins TRBV6-5 to TRBJ2-7; 10 bases fit TRBD1. The CDR3 extends over 14 amino acids. Unmatched junction bases numbered 7, after V lost 6 bases and J lost 5 bases. CDR1 and CDR2 from the germline V gene are MNHEY and SVGAGI. The CDR3 loop reads CASSVMTGGDEQYF. The CDR3, as DNA: TGTGCCAGCAGCGTGATGACAGGGGGCGACGAGCAGTACTTC.

This chain links TRBV13 with TRBJ2-7, with 8 bases fitting TRBD2. The CDR3 consists of 14 residues. V trimming: 1 base; J trimming: 3 bases; junction bases outside the gene matches: 2. Looked up from germline, CDR1 is PRHDT and CDR2 is FYEKMQ (reference sequence). CDR3 coding DNA: TGTGCCAGCAGCTTAGCTAGCGGGCACTACGAGCAGTACTTC. It codes for CASSLASGHYEQYF.

V and J are TRBV29-1 and TRBJ1-1; no clear D gene. Trimming took off 2 bases at V and 0 bases at J, with 4 bases between the two ends. The CDR3 sequence is 12 residues long. The germline CDR1 and CDR2 sequences are SQVTM and ANQGSEA. The CDR3 DNA is TGCAGCGTTGAACAGGTGAACACTGAAGCTTTCTTT. This translates into CSVEQVNTEAFF.

The chain links TRBV30 to TRBJ1-4; 7 nucleotides align to TRBD1. The CDR3 runs 15 residues. Germline V gene data show CDR1 as GTSNPN and CDR2 as SVGIG (reference sequence). The junction had 15 bases not matched to a gene; V was cut back by 8 bases and J by 6 bases. CDR3 DNA sequence: TGTGCCACGTTGGCCCGTGACAGGGAGGATGAAAAACTGTTTTTT. Translating it yields CATLARDREDEKLFF. The complete variable domain, with remaining parts taken from reference TRBV30 and TRBJ1-4, reads SQTIHQWPATLVQPVGSPLSLECTVEGTSNPNLYWYRQAAGRGLQLLFYSVGIGQISSEVPQNLSASRPQDRQFILSSKKLLLSDSGFYLCATLARDREDEKLFFGSGTQLSVL.

The chain links TRBV13 to TRBJ2-7; 9 bases agree with TRBD1. CDR3 length equals 13 residues. Germline CDR1 and CDR2: PRHDT and FYEKMQ (reference sequence). After removal of 5 bases from V and 6 bases from J, the junction contained 5 bases not matched to a gene. CDR3 sequence reads: CASSLDRGVEQYF. The CDR3 coding sequence is TGTGCCAGCAGCCTGGACAGGGGAGTCGAGCAGTACTTC.

The chain links TRBV5-4 to TRBJ2-1; 8 nucleotides align to TRBD2. Germline V gene sequence: CDR1 SGHNT, CDR2 YYREEE (reference sequence). V shed 2 bases and J 5 bases; nucleotides not matched to a gene: 6. The CDR3 runs 15 residues. The CDR3 loop is CASSFGSGGDNEQFF. The CDR3 DNA is TGTGCCAGCAGCTTCGGGAGCGGGGGAGACAATGAGCAGTTCTTC.

The CDR3 sequence is CASSSTGGFSPLHF. CDR3 DNA: TGTGCCAGCAGCTCGACAGGGGGATTTTCACCCCTCCACTTT. The chain couples TRBV5-4 to TRBJ1-6; 9 nucleotides line up with TRBD1. Trimming removed 3 bases from V and 9 bases from J; junction bases left unmatched: 4. The CDR3 consists of 14 residues. Looked up from germline, CDR1 is SGHNT and CDR2 is YYREEE (reference sequence).

V usage is TRBV5-1 and J usage is TRBJ2-7; 7 bases are shared with TRBD1. The germline CDR1 and CDR2 sequences are SGHRS and YFSETQ. V gave up 7 bases and J gave up 2 bases; unmatched junction bases: 6. CDR3 length: 13 residues. In DNA, the CDR3 is TGCGCCAGCGGGAATGGACAGGCCTACGAGCAGTACTTC. It yields the protein CASGNGQAYEQYF. The full variable domain, rest sourced from reference TRBV5-1 and TRBJ2-7, is KAGVTQTPRYLIKTRGQQVTLSCSPISGHRSVSWYQQTPGQGLQFLFEYFSETQRNKGNFPGRFSGRQFSNSRSEMNVSTLELGDSALYLCASGNGQAYEQYFGPGTRLTVT.

The chain uses TRBV5-6 and TRBJ2-7; maybe TRBD2 (6 bases). The CDR3 is 13 residues long. The V gene's germline CDR1 is SGHDT and CDR2 YYEEEE. V shed 3 bases and J shed 4 bases, with 11 bases lying between them. CDR3: CASSWGDSYEQYF. As DNA, the CDR3 is TGTGCCAGCAGCTGGGGGGACTCTTACGAGCAGTACTTC.